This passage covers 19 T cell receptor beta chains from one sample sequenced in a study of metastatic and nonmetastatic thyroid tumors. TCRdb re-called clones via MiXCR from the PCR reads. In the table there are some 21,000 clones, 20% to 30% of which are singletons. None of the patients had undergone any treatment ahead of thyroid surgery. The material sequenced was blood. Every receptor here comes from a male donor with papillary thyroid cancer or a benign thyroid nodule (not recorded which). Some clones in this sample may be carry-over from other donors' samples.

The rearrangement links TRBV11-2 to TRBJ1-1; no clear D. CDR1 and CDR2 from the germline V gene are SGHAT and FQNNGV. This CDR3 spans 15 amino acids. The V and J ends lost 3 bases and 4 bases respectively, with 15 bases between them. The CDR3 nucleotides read TGTGCCAGCAGCTTTTCTCTGGGCGCAGGCACTGAAGCTTTCTTT. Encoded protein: CASSFSLGAGTEAFF.

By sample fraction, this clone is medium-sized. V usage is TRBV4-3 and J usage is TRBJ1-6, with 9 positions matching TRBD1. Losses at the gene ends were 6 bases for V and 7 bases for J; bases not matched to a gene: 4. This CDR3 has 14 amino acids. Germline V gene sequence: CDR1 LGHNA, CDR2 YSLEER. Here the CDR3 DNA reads TGCGCCAGCAGACTGACAGGGGGGAATTCACCCCTCCACTTT. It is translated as CASRLTGGNSPLHF.

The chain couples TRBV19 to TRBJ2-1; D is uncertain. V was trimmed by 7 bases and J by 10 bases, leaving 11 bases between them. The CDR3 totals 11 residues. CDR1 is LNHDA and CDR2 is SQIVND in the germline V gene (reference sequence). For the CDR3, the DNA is TGTGCCAGTACCACTGCAGGAGAGCAGTTCTTC. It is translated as CASTTAGEQFF.

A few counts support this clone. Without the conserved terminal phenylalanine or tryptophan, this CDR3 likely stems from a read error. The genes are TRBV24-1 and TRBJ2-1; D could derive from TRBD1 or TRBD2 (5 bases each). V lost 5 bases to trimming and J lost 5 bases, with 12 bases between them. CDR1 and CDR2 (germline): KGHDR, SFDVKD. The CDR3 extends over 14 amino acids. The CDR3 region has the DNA TGTGCCACCAGTGTGGCAGGGACCAACAATGAGCAGTTCCTC. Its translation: CATSVAGTNNEQFL.

In DNA form, the CDR3 reads TGTGCCAGCAGTTACCTTGGACAGGTGTCTAACTATGGCTACACCTTC. Its protein is CASSYLGQVSNYGYTF. The V call is TRBV6-2 or TRBV6-3, the J call TRBJ1-2; 7 bases align to TRBD1. The CDR3 is made up of 16 amino acids. The J segment lost 0 bases and the V segment lost 2 bases, leaving 6 bases of the junction unmatched. Germline CDR1 and CDR2: MNHEY and SVGEGT.

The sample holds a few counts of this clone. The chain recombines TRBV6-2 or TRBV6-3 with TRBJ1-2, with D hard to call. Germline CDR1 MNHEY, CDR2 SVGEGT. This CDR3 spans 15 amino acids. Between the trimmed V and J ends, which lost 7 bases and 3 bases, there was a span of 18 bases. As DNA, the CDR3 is TGTGCCAGCACTCCCTCTGGCCTATACTACTATGGCTACACCTTC. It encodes CASTPSGLYYYGYTF.

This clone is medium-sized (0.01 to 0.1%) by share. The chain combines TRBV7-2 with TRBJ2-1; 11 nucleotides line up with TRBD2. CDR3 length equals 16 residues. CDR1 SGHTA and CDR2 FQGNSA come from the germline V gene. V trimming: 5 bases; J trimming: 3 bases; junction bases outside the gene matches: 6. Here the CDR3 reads CASSRTGTSGYNEQFF. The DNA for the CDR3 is TGTGCCAGCAGCCGAACCGGGACTAGCGGCTACAATGAGCAGTTCTTC.

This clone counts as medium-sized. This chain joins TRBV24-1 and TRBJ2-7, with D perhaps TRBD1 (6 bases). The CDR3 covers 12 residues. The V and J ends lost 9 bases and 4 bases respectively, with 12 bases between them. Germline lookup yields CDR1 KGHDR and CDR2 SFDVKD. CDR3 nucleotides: TGTGCCACCGGACAGACCTCTTACGAGCAGTACTTC. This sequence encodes CATGQTSYEQYF.

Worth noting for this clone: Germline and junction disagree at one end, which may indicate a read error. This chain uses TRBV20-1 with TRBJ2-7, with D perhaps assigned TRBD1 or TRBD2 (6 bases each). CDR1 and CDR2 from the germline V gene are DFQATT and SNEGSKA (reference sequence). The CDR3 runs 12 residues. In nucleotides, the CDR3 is TGCAGTGCTCGGAGGGGGGCCCACGATCAGTACTTC. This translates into CSARRGAHDQYF.

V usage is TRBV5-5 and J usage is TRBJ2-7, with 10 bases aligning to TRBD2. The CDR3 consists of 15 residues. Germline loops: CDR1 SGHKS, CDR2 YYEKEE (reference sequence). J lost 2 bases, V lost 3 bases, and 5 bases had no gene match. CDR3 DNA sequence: TGTGCCAGCAGCTCGGCGAGCGGGAGGGCCTACGAGCAGTACTTC. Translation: CASSSASGRAYEQYF.

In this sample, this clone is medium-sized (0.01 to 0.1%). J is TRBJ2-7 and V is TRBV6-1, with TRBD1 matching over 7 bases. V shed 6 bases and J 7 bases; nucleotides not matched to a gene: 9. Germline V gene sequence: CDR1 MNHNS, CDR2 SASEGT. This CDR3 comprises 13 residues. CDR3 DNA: TGTGCCAGCAGGGGTGACAGGGCGGAAGAGCAGTACTTC. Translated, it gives CASRGDRAEEQYF.

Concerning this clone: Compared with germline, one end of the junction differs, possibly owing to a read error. The CDR3 coding sequence is TGTGCCGGCAGCTTGAGCGCTTATGCGAACACCGGGGAGCTGTTTTTT. This gives the protein CAGSLSAYANTGELFF. The chain joins TRBV5-5 to TRBJ2-2; D gene uncertain. The CDR3 is 16 amino acids. CDR1 is SGHKS and CDR2 is YYEKEE in the germline V gene (reference sequence). Full variable domain (missing parts from reference TRBV5-5 and TRBJ2-2): DAGVTQSPTHLIKTRGQQVTLRCSPISGHKSVSWYQQVLGQGPQFIFQYYEKEERGRGNFPDRFSARQFPNYSSELNVNALLLGDSALYLCAGSLSAYANTGELFFGEGSRLTVL.

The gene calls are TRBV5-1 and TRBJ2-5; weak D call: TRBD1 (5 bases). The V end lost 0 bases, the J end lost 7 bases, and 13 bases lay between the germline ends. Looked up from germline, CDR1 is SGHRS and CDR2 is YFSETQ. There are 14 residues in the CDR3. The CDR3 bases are TGCGCCAGCAGCTTGGGACAGTGGGGCGGGACCCAGTACTTC. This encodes CASSLGQWGGTQYF.

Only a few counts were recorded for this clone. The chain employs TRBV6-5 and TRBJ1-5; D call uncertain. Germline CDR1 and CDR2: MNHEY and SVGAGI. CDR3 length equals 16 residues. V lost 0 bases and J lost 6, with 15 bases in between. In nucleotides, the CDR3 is TGTGCCAGCAGTTACTCGACCAGCGGGGAAAGTCAGCCCCAGCATTTT. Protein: CASSYSTSGESQPQHF.

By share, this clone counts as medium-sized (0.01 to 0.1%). The CDR3 protein is CASSFQETQYF. The CDR3 nucleotides read TGTGCCAGCAGTTTTCAAGAGACCCAGTACTTC. This sequence joins TRBV28 and TRBJ2-5; D not certain. Per the germline V gene, CDR1 is MDHEN and CDR2 is SYDVKM. Trimming took 3 bases from V and 2 from J, leaving 1 base between them. This CDR3 is built from 11 residues.

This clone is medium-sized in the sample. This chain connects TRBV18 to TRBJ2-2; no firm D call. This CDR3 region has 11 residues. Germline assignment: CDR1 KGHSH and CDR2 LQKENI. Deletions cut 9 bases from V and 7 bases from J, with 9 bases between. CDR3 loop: CASFLNGELFF. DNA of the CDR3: TGTGCCAGTTTCCTAAACGGGGAGCTGTTTTTT.

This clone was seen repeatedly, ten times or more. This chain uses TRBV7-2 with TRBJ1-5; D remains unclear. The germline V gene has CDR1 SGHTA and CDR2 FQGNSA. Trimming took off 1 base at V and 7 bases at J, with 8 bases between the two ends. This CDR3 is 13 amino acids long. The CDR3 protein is CASSLVRNQPQHF. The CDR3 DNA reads TGTGCCAGCAGCTTAGTTAGGAACCAGCCCCAGCATTTT.

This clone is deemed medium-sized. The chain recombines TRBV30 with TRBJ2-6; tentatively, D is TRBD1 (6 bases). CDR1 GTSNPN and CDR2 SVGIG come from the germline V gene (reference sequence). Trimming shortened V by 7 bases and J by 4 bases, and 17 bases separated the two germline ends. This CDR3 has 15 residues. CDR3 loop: CALRTGMSGANVLTF. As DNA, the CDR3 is TGTGCCTTGAGAACAGGGATGTCCGGGGCCAACGTCCTGACTTTC.

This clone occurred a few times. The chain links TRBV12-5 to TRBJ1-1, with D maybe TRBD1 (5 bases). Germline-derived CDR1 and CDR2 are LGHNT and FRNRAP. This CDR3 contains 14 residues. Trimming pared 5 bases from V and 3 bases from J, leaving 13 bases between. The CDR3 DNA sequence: TGTGCTAGTGGTCCCCCGGGGGAGTACACTGAAGCTTTCTTT. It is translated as CASGPPGEYTEAFF.